The clone carrying this T cell receptor beta chain has a single count. Profiled with immunoSEQ multiplex PCR; TCRdb holds only in-frame clones, not every one. This sample carries 60,000 to 65,000 clones, approximately 90% of them seen once, and the ten largest clones take 0.35% to 0.55%. The data derive from a study of OX40 agonist ivuxolimab in advanced cancers. Study overall: Dose-escalation patients' cancers were hepatocellular carcinoma, melanoma, renal cell or head and neck cancer.

Germline loops: CDR1 SGHRS, CDR2 YFSETQ. The CDR3 runs to 11 residues. V lost 4 bases and J lost 3, with 4 bases in between. The chain carries TRBV5-1 and TRBJ1-1, with D unclear. The starting material was CD4+ or CD8+ T cells sorted from blood, obtained in a trial of the OX40 agonist ivuxolimab. The TCR comes from an adult with an advanced solid tumor such as melanoma, head and neck, liver or kidney cancer. CDR3 sequence reads: CASSADTEAFF. CDR3 DNA: TGCGCCAGCAGCGCTGACACTGAAGCTTTCTTT.